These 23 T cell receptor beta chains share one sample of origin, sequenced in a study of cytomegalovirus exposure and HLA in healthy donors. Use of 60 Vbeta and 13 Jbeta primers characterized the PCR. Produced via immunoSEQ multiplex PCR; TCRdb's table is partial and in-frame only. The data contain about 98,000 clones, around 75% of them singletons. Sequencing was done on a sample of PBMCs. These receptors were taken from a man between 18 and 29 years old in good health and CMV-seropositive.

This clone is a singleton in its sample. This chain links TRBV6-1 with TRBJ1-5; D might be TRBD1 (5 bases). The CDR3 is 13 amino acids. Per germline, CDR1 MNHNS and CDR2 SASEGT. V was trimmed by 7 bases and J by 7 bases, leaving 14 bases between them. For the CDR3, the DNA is TGTGCCAGCAACTGGGGCGGGGGGCAGCCCCAGCATTTT. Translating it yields CASNWGGGQPQHF.

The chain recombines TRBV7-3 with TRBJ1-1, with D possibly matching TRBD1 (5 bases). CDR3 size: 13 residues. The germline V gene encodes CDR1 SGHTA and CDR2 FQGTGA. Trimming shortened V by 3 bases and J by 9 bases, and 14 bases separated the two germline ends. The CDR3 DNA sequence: TGTGCCAGCAGCTTCTCATGGGGCTTAAAAGCTTTCTTT. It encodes CASSFSWGLKAFF.

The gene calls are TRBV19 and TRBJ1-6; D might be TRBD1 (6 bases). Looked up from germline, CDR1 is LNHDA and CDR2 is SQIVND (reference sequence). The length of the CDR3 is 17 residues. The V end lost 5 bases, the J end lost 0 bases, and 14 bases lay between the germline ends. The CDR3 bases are TGTGCCAGTAGTCCAAGGACAGTAAGCTCCTATAATTCACCCCTCCACTTT. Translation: CASSPRTVSSYNSPLHF.

The CDR3 bases are TGTGCCAGCAGCTTACGGAGCGGGACCAAGAACACCGGGGAGCTGTTTTTT. This translates into CASSLRSGTKNTGELFF. The genes are TRBV7-7 and TRBJ2-2; 7 bases are a match to TRBD2. The CDR3 has 17 amino acids. CDR1 is SSHAT and CDR2 is FNYEAQ in the germline V gene (reference sequence). J lost 1 base, V lost 2 bases, and 7 bases had no gene match.

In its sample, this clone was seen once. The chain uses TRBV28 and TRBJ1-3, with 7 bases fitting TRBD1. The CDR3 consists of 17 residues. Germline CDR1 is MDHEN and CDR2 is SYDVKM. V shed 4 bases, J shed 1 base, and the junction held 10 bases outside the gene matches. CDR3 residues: CASSWGAGGISGNTIYF. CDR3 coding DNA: TGTGCCAGCAGTTGGGGCGCAGGGGGAATATCTGGAAACACCATATATTTT.

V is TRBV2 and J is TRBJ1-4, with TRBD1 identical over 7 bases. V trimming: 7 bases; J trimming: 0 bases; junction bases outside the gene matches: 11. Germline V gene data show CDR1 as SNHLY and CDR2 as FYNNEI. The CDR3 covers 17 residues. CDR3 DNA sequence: TGTGCCAGCAATCTGGACAGGTTCCTCGCAACTAATGAAAAACTGTTTTTT. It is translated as CASNLDRFLATNEKLFF.

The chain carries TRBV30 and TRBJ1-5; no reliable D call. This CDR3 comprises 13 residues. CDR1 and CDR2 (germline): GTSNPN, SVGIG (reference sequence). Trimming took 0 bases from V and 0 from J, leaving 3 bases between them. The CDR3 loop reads CAWSVSSNQPQHF. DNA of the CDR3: TGTGCCTGGAGTGTTAGTAGCAATCAGCCCCAGCATTTT. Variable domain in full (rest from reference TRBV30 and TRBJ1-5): SQTIHQWPATLVQPVGSPLSLECTVEGTSNPNLYWYRQAAGRGLQLLFYSVGIGQISSEVPQNLSASRPQDRQFILSSKKLLLSDSGFYLCAWSVSSNQPQHFGDGTRLSIL.

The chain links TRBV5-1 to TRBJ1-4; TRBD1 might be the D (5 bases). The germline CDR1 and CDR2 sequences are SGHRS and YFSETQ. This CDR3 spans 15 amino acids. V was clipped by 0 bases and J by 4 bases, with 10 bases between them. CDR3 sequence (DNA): TGCGCCAGCAGCTTGGGGGGGGGATATAATGAAAAACTGTTTTTT. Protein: CASSLGGGYNEKLFF. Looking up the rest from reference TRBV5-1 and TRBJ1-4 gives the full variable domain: KAGVTQTPRYLIKTRGQQVTLSCSPISGHRSVSWYQQTPGQGLQFLFEYFSETQRNKGNFPGRFSGRQFSNSRSEMNVSTLELGDSALYLCASSLGGGYNEKLFFGSGTQLSVL.

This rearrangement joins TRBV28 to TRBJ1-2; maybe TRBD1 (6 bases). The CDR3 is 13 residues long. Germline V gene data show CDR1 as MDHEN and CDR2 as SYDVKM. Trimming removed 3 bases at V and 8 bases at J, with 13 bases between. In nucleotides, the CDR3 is TGTGCCAGCAGTTTGCTAGGGGGGGGCGGCTACACCTTC. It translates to CASSLLGGGGYTF.

The CDR3 region has the DNA TGTGCCAGCAGCAAGCGGGGGTGGGGGGAGACCCAGTACTTC. This translates into CASSKRGWGETQYF. The chain employs TRBV28 and TRBJ2-5; 8 positions match TRBD2. CDR1 and CDR2 from the germline V gene are MDHEN and SYDVKM. The V segment lost 6 bases and the J segment 5 bases; nucleotides outside the gene matches: 8. This CDR3 has 14 residues. Full variable domain (outside the CDR3, taken from reference TRBV28 and TRBJ2-5): DVKVTQSSRYLVKRTGEKVFLECVQDMDHENMFWYRQDPGLGLRLIYFSYDVKMKEKGDIPEGYSVSREKKERFSLILESASTNQTSMYLCASSKRGWGETQYFGPGTRLLVL.

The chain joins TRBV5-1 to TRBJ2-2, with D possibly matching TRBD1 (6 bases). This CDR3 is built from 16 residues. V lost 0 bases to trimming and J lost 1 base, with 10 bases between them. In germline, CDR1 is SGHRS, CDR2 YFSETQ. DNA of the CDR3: TGCGCCAGCAGCTTGGCACAGGGATGGAACACCGGGGAGCTGTTTTTT. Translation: CASSLAQGWNTGELFF.

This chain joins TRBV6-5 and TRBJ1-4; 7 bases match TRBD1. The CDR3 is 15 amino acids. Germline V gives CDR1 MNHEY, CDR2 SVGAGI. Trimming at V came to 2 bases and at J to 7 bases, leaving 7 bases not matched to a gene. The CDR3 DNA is TGTGCCAGCAGTTACGGTGCAGGGGGAGGTGAAAAACTGTTTTTT. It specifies CASSYGAGGGEKLFF.

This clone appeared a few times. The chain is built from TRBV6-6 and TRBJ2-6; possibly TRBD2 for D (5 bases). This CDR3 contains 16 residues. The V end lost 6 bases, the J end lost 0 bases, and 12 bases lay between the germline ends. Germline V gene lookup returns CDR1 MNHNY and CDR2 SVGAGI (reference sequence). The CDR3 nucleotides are TGTGCCAGCAGACCCTCAGGAGGCTCTGGGGCCAACGTCCTGACTTTC. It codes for CASRPSGGSGANVLTF.

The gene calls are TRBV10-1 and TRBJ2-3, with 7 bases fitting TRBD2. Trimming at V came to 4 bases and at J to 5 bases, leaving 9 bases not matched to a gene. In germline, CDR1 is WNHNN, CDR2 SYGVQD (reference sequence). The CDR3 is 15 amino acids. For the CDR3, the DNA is TGCGCCAGCAGTGGAGGCGGGGGTGGCGAAGATACGCAGTATTTT. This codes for CASSGGGGGEDTQYF.

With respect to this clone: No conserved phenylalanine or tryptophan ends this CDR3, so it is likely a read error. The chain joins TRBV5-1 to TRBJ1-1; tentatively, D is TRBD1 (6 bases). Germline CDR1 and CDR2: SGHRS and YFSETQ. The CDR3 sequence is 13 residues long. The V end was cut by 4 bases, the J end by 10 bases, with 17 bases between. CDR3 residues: CASSAGGGLGAFV. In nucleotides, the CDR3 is TGCGCCAGCAGCGCGGGCGGGGGGCTTGGAGCTTTCGTT.

CDR3 nucleotides: TGTGCCACCCTTGACTTGGGCTACGAGCAGTACTTC. Protein product: CATLDLGYEQYF. The V gene is TRBV6-1, the J gene TRBJ2-7; D not certain. The CDR3 sequence is 12 residues long. The V gene lost 10 bases and the J gene lost 3 bases, with 13 bases spanning the gap. Germline CDR1 MNHNS, CDR2 SASEGT.

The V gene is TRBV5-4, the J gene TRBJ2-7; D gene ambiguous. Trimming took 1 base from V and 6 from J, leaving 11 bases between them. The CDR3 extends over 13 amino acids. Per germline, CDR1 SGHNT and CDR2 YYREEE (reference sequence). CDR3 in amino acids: CASSLPETAEQYF. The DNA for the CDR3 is TGTGCCAGCAGCTTGCCAGAAACAGCCGAGCAGTACTTC. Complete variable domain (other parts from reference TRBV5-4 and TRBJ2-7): ETGVTQSPTHLIKTRGQQVTLRCSSQSGHNTVSWYQQALGQGPQFIFQYYREEENGRGNFPPRFSGLQFPNYSSELNVNALELDDSALYLCASSLPETAEQYFGPGTRLTVT.

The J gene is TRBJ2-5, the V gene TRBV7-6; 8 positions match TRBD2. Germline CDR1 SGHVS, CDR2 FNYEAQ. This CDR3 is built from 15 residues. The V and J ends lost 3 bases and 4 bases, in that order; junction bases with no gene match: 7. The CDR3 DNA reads TGTGCCAGCAGCTTGGGGGCGGGGGGAGGAGAGACCCAGTACTTC. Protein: CASSLGAGGGETQYF.

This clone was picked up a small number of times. The CDR3 reads CASRGSSDSQETQYF. CDR3 bases: TGTGCCAGCAGGGGATCGTCGGACAGCCAAGAGACCCAGTACTTC. V is TRBV7-9 and J is TRBJ2-5; D might be TRBD1 (6 bases). There are 15 residues in the CDR3. Trimming cost V 6 bases and J 1 base, with 15 bases left between them. Germline CDR1 SEHNR, CDR2 FQNEAQ (reference sequence).

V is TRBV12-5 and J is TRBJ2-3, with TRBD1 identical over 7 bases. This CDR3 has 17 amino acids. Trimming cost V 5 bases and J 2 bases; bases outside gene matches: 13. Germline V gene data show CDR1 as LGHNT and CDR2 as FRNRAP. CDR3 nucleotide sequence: TGTGCTAGTGGTAAAGAAGAAGGGACAGCTTTCACAGATACGCAGTATTTT. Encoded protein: CASGKEEGTAFTDTQYF.

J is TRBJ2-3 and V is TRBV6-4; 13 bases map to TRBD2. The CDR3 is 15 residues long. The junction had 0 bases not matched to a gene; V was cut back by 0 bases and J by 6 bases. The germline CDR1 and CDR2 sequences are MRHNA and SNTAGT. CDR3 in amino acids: CASSDSTSGGDTQYF. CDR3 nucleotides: TGTGCCAGCAGTGACTCGACTAGCGGGGGGGATACGCAGTATTTT.

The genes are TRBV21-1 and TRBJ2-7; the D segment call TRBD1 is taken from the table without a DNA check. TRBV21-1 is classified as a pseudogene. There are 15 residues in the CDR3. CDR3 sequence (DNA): TGTGCCAGCAGCAAAGGACAGGGGCTTAGGTCTTGGCAGTACTTC. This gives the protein CASSKGQGLRSWQYF.

The CDR3 bases are TGCGCCAGCAGCCAAGATTTCGTCACCGGGGAGCTGTTTTTT. This codes for CASSQDFVTGELFF. The genes are TRBV4-1 and TRBJ2-2; no firm D call. In germline, CDR1 is MGHRA, CDR2 YSYEKL. V was clipped by 0 bases and J by 4 bases, with 6 bases between them. The CDR3 totals 14 residues.